This entry concerns a single TCR beta chain. This sample is drawn from a study of T cells after yellow fever vaccination. It was through 5'RACE template switching that TCR cDNA was made, with a universal primer site and UMIs added. TCRdb ran MiXCR on the 5' RACE reads and lists one entry per CDR3 protein. The data contain approximately 260,000 distinct CDR3 sequences, about 5.2% of them seen just once; the ten biggest clones take up roughly 3.3%. CDR1 is KGHDR, CDR2 SFDVKD, per germline. The V gene end was trimmed by 2 bases and the J gene end by 6 bases; junction bases not matched to a gene: 5. This CDR3 is 16 amino acids long.

The chain employs TRBV24-1 and TRBJ2-2; TRBD1 aligns across 10 bases. This sample comprised CD4+ T cells sorted from PBMCs, obtained on the day of the yellow fever booster vaccination. This sequence was found in a man aged 18 to 29 who received the YFV17D yellow fever vaccine. In DNA form, the CDR3 reads TGTGCCACCAGTGATTCCGGGACAGGGGCCCCCGGGGAGCTGTTTTTT. It translates to CATSDSGTGAPGELFF.